This T cell receptor (beta chain) stems from a study of long-term antiretroviral therapy in people with HIV. Study-wide background: Collection of the earliest samples took place about a decade ahead of the 2015 immediate-ART recommendation. Overall study results and limits: On ART adherence, viral resistance or therapy changes, no data were available. The study found narrower CDR3 length ranges in HIV repertoires than in controls.

Version v3.0 of the immunoSEQ assay ran at survey level. Using immunoSEQ multiplex PCR, the repertoire was profiled, and TCRdb retains in-frame clones only, with some absent. The sample lists roughly 20,000 clones; approximately 85% were seen once. Remarks on this clone: Antigen: not known.

This receptor was taken from a man younger than 45 with HIV. Specimen: unsorted PBMCs, collected 1.5 years after starting antiretroviral therapy.

The CDR3, as DNA: TGTGCCAGCGCTTCCTTAACCTCGGGAAACACCATATATTTT. It encodes CASASLTSGNTIYF. This chain joins TRBV9 and TRBJ1-3; D ambiguous. The germline CDR1 and CDR2 sequences are SGDLS and YYNGEE. The germline V and J ends were trimmed by 7 bases and 4 bases, with 15 bases remaining between them. This CDR3 has 14 residues. Using reference TRBV9 and TRBJ1-3 for the parts outside the CDR3, the full variable domain is DSGVTQTPKHLITATGQRVTLRCSPRSGDLSVYWYQQSLDQGLQFLIQYYNGEERAKGNILERFSAQQFPDLHSELNLSSLELGDSALYFCASASLTSGNTIYFGEGSWLTVV.